The entry below describes one T cell receptor (beta chain). Its antigen is not known. Produced via immunoSEQ multiplex PCR; TCRdb's table is partial and in-frame only. The sample consists of around 50,000 clones, around 86% of them appearing once. This sample was taken from a study of T cell responses to AZD1222 COVID-19 vaccine. Study-wide results and limits: Donor demographics were predominantly white British with a female majority; clonal diversity may be underestimated.

V gave up 0 bases and J gave up 6 bases; unmatched junction bases: 7. The CDR3 length is 17 residues. CDR1 LGHNA and CDR2 YNFKEQ come from the germline V gene. The sequencing used peripheral blood, collected on day 0 of AZD1222 vaccination. The source is an adult in good health. This chain connects TRBV4-2 to TRBJ2-2; 10 bases line up with TRBD1. In DNA, the CDR3 is TGTGCCAGCAGCCAAGATCCCGGGACAGGGGTGTCCGGGGAGCTGTTTTTT. This translates into CASSQDPGTGVSGELFF.